The 10 T cell receptor beta chains below were found in one sample sequenced in a study of identical twins. MiXCR, run by TCRdb on the 5' RACE reads, gives a single entry per CDR3 protein. Of 700,000 or so distinct CDR3 sequences listed, around 8.3% are singletons. These records were also assigned to another study, of yellow fever vaccine responses in identical twins.

Specimen: PBMCs. These receptor sequences come from a woman under 30 in good health.

The chain carries TRBV20-1 and TRBJ1-1; no clear D gene. The CDR3 has 15 amino acids. Per germline, CDR1 DFQATT and CDR2 SNEGSKA (reference sequence). The V and J ends lost 0 bases and 2 bases respectively, with 13 bases between them. The CDR3 spells CSARDSTQTNTEAFF. The CDR3 nucleotides read TGCAGTGCTAGAGATTCGACACAGACAAACACTGAAGCTTTCTTT.

J is TRBJ2-7 and V is TRBV20-1; D perhaps matches TRBD1 (6 bases). The CDR3 sequence is 13 residues long. Germline CDR1 DFQATT, CDR2 SNEGSKA (reference sequence). V lost 3 bases to trimming and J lost 1 base, with 10 bases between them. The CDR3 is CSARQGKSYEQYF. The CDR3, as DNA: TGCAGTGCTAGGCAGGGGAAGTCCTACGAGCAGTACTTC.

As to this clonotype: One junction end does not reproduce the germline sequence, and a read error may be involved. This rearrangement joins TRBV28 to TRBJ2-7; tentative D call: TRBD1 (5 bases). CDR3 size: 14 residues. Looked up from germline, CDR1 is MDHEN and CDR2 is SYDVKM. CDR3 protein: CASKLSGRVYKQYF. The CDR3 DNA reads as TGTGCCAGCAAGCTGTCTGGCAGGGTCTACAAGCAGTACTTC.

This clonotype was observed at least ten times. As DNA, the CDR3 is TGTGCCATCAGTGCCGGACAGGATACGCAGTATTTT. Residues: CAISAGQDTQYF. The chain employs TRBV10-3 and TRBJ2-3; D perhaps matches TRBD1 (6 bases). Trimming stripped 4 bases from V and 6 bases from J, with 8 bases between. This CDR3 has 12 residues. Germline-derived CDR1 and CDR2 are ENHRY and SYGVKD.

This clonotype was seen ten or more times. The chain recombines TRBV2 with TRBJ2-1; weak D call: TRBD2 (6 bases). The V gene lost 0 bases and the J gene lost 15 bases, with 24 bases spanning the gap. The CDR3 covers 16 residues. Germline CDR1 is SNHLY and CDR2 is FYNNEI. The CDR3: CASSEAVLAAIPSRFF. In nucleotides, the CDR3 is TGTGCCAGCAGTGAAGCGGTCTTAGCGGCGATCCCTAGTCGGTTCTTC.

In its sample, this clonotype was seen a few times. The chain is built from TRBV7-2 and TRBJ2-1; 12 nucleotides align to TRBD2. In germline, CDR1 is SGHTA, CDR2 FQGNSA. The J segment lost 6 bases and the V segment lost 1 base, leaving 4 bases of the junction unmatched. This CDR3 region has 16 residues. CDR3 amino acids: CASSLGLAGGINEQFF. The DNA of the CDR3 is TGTGCCAGCAGCTTAGGGCTAGCGGGAGGGATCAATGAGCAGTTCTTC.

In its sample, this clonotype was seen many times. The gene calls are TRBV12-3 or TRBV12-4 and TRBJ2-1, with 11 bases aligning to TRBD1. The CDR3 is 15 amino acids. Trimming took 4 bases from V and 9 from J; bases not matched to a gene: 8. CDR3 nucleotides: TGTGCCAGCAGTTCTCGGACAGGGGGCATAGGTGAGCAGTTCTTC. This gives the protein CASSSRTGGIGEQFF.

The gene calls are TRBV6-1 and TRBJ2-1; 9 bases agree with TRBD1. The CDR3 is 17 residues long. Looked up from germline, CDR1 is MNHNS and CDR2 is SASEGT. V lost 1 base to trimming and J lost 2 bases; unmatched junction nucleotides: 6. This CDR3 is CASSEGYRTGAYNEQFF. Here the CDR3 DNA reads TGTGCCAGCAGTGAAGGTTATCGGACAGGGGCCTACAATGAGCAGTTCTTC.

This clonotype occurred many times. J is TRBJ2-2 and V is TRBV4-2, with TRBD1 as a possible D gene (6 bases). The CDR3 consists of 16 residues. Trimming shortened V by 0 bases and J by 1 base, and 9 bases separated the two germline ends. Germline V gene lookup returns CDR1 LGHNA and CDR2 YNFKEQ. This CDR3 reads CASSQEGAGNTGELFF. CDR3 bases: TGTGCCAGCAGCCAAGAGGGGGCGGGGAACACCGGGGAGCTGTTTTTT.

The CDR3 loop is CASSRGLAGGNGELFF. The CDR3 DNA sequence: TGCGCCAGCAGCCGGGGACTAGCGGGAGGTAACGGGGAGCTGTTTTTT. The chain uses TRBV4-3 and TRBJ2-2, with 15 bases lining up with TRBD2. V was pared by 4 bases and J by 7 bases, with 4 bases of the junction left unmatched. From germline, CDR1 is LGHNA and CDR2 YSLEER. This CDR3 contains 16 residues.